A single sample is the source of the 13 T cell receptor beta chains below, sequenced in a study of cytomegalovirus exposure and HLA in healthy donors. The PCR made use of 60 Vbeta and 13 Jbeta primers. Sequenced by immunoSEQ multiplex PCR; TCRdb stores in-frame clones only, minus some. Among about 150,000 clones, about three fifths were seen once, and the ten largest hold around 7.1%. Sequenced sample: PBMCs. The receptors come from a woman aged 55-69 years in good health and CMV-seropositive.

The chain joins TRBV7-9 to TRBJ2-5; no firm D call. This CDR3 region has 15 residues. Germline assignment: CDR1 SEHNR and CDR2 FQNEAQ (reference sequence). The V end lost 1 base, the J end lost 2 bases, and 11 bases lay between the germline ends. This CDR3 reads CASSLGSGDQETQYF. The CDR3 nucleotides are TGTGCCAGCAGCTTAGGGTCAGGCGATCAAGAGACCCAGTACTTC.

The chain combines TRBV28 with TRBJ2-7; 8 positions agree with TRBD1. The ends lost 2 bases at V and 5 bases at J; junction bases unmatched: 5. The length of the CDR3 is 14 residues. Per germline, CDR1 MDHEN and CDR2 SYDVKM. CDR3 nucleotide sequence: TGTGCCAGCAGTTTAGCTAGACAGGGGAACGAGCAGTACTTC. It yields the protein CASSLARQGNEQYF. The full variable domain, with the rest looked up from reference TRBV28 and TRBJ2-7, is DVKVTQSSRYLVKRTGEKVFLECVQDMDHENMFWYRQDPGLGLRLIYFSYDVKMKEKGDIPEGYSVSREKKERFSLILESASTNQTSMYLCASSLARQGNEQYFGPGTRLTVT.

The CDR3 loop reads CASSVGLAYEQYF. As DNA, the CDR3 is TGTGCCAGCAGCGTAGGTCTAGCCTACGAGCAGTACTTC. This chain connects TRBV6-1 to TRBJ2-7; D uncertain. From germline, CDR1 is MNHNS and CDR2 SASEGT. V was shortened by 6 bases and J by 2 bases, with 11 bases between the two germline ends. CDR3 length: 13 residues.

The J gene is TRBJ2-3, the V gene TRBV10-2; weak D call: TRBD2 (6 bases). Trimming removed 2 bases at V and 5 bases at J, with 8 bases between. This CDR3 has 13 residues. Germline CDR1 and CDR2: WSHSY and SAAADI. The CDR3 coding sequence is TGCGCCAGCAGTGAGGTGGGGGGAGATACGCAGTATTTT. This codes for CASSEVGGDTQYF.

This chain joins TRBV5-1 and TRBJ2-7; the match to TRBD2 covers 7 bases. The CDR3 is made up of 14 amino acids. V lost 1 base and J lost 2; bases outside the gene matches: 3. Per germline, CDR1 SGHRS and CDR2 YFSETQ. CDR3: CASSLWDYAYEQYF. The DNA for the CDR3 is TGCGCCAGCAGCTTGTGGGACTATGCCTACGAGCAGTACTTC.

This clone has only a few counts. V is TRBV7-8 and J is TRBJ1-5; D possibly corresponds to TRBD1 (5 bases). Trimming took 6 bases from V and 4 from J, leaving 13 bases between them. The CDR3 has 14 residues. Germline CDR1 and CDR2: SGHVS and FQNEAQ. The CDR3 reads CASRLGAQNQPQHF. The CDR3 DNA reads TGTGCCAGCAGGCTAGGGGCACAGAATCAGCCCCAGCATTTT.

The V and J genes are TRBV28 and TRBJ1-5; D is uncertain. In germline, CDR1 is MDHEN, CDR2 SYDVKM. The CDR3 is 12 amino acids. The V end lost 2 bases, the J end lost 7 bases, and 6 bases lay between the germline ends. This CDR3 reads CASSLLLQPQHF. CDR3 nucleotides: TGTGCCAGCAGTTTACTCTTACAGCCCCAGCATTTT. Full variable domain (rest looked up from reference TRBV28 and TRBJ1-5): DVKVTQSSRYLVKRTGEKVFLECVQDMDHENMFWYRQDPGLGLRLIYFSYDVKMKEKGDIPEGYSVSREKKERFSLILESASTNQTSMYLCASSLLLQPQHFGDGTRLSIL.

This chain connects TRBV23-1 to TRBJ2-7; D is possibly TRBD1 (6 bases). TRBV23-1 is assigned to the ORF class and has an uncertain function. This CDR3 spans 12 amino acids. V was clipped by 4 bases and J by 4 bases, with 8 bases between them. CDR3 in amino acids: CASSPRGYEQYF. DNA for the CDR3: TGCGCCAGCAGTCCTAGGGGGTACGAGCAGTACTTC.

This chain links TRBV7-8 with TRBJ2-5, with 13 nucleotides matching TRBD2. The V gene end was trimmed by 5 bases and the J gene end by 4 bases; junction bases not matched to a gene: 10. This CDR3 has 17 residues. Germline V gene sequence: CDR1 SGHVS, CDR2 FQNEAQ. CDR3 sequence: CASSQTRTSGSGETQYF. As DNA, the CDR3 is TGTGCCAGCAGCCAGACCCGGACTAGCGGGAGTGGAGAGACCCAGTACTTC.

The V gene is TRBV25-1, the J gene TRBJ2-7; TRBD2 is a possible D gene (6 bases). The CDR3 totals 14 residues. The V and J ends lost 5 bases and 3 bases respectively, with 14 bases between them. Germline CDR1 reads MGHDK; CDR2 reads SYGVNS. CDR3 in amino acids: CASSPGGVYYEQYF. The CDR3 DNA is TGTGCCAGCAGTCCCGGCGGGGTCTACTACGAGCAGTACTTC.

The chain carries TRBV18 and TRBJ2-1, with D perhaps matching TRBD1 (6 bases). Trimming stripped 3 bases from V and 10 bases from J, with 13 bases between. CDR1 is KGHSH, CDR2 LQKENI, per germline. CDR3 length: 13 residues. In nucleotides, the CDR3 is TGTGCCAGCTCACCGACCCCGGGACAAGAGCAGTTCTTC. Amino acid sequence: CASSPTPGQEQFF.

This clone has a handful of counts. The chain has TRBV6-1 and TRBJ2-1, with TRBD2 identical over 11 bases. J was trimmed by 5 bases and V by 4 bases; bases with no gene match: 4. Germline V gene lookup returns CDR1 MNHNS and CDR2 SASEGT. This CDR3 spans 15 amino acids. CDR3 region: CASSGGTSGHNEQFF. As DNA, the CDR3 is TGTGCCAGCAGTGGAGGGACTAGCGGACACAATGAGCAGTTCTTC.

The rearrangement joins TRBV4-3 to TRBJ2-3, with 7 bases identical to TRBD2. The trim removed 5 bases at V and 3 bases at J, leaving 5 bases unmatched. Germline assignment: CDR1 LGHNA and CDR2 YSLEER. The CDR3 consists of 14 residues. CDR3 bases: TGCGCCAGCAGCGACGGGAGGCGGACAGATACGCAGTATTTT. Translating it yields CASSDGRRTDTQYF.